The 32 T cell receptor beta chains given below trace back to one sample, sequenced in a study of blood T cell repertoires in COVID-19. Assay: immunoSEQ multiplex PCR; the TCRdb copy retains only in-frame clones and omits some. Of around 130,000 clones listed, around four fifths were seen once; the top ten hold 9% to 13%. The sample taken for sequencing was peripheral blood. These receptor sequences come from a human donor in a cohort sampled during active COVID-19.

This chain joins TRBV3-1 (or the pseudogene TRBV3-2) and TRBJ2-6, with D perhaps TRBD2 (5 bases). Per germline, CDR1 LGHDT and CDR2 YNNKEL (reference sequence). The CDR3 is 11 amino acids. CDR3 in DNA: TGTGTCTCGGGGGGGGCCAACGTCCTGACTTTC. This sequence encodes CVSGGANVLTF.

The chain has TRBV5-6 and TRBJ1-4; the match to TRBD1 covers 9 bases. J lost 4 bases, V lost 4 bases, and 5 bases had no gene match. This CDR3 contains 15 residues. Germline CDR1 SGHDT, CDR2 YYEEEE. CDR3 in amino acids: CASSRGQGLNEKLFF. The CDR3 DNA follows: TGTGCCAGCAGCCGGGGACAGGGACTTAATGAAAAACTGTTTTTT.

This chain connects TRBV9 to TRBJ2-7; 8 bases align to TRBD1. With 4 bases clipped from V and 0 bases from J, the junction kept 3 bases outside the gene matches. CDR1 is SGDLS, CDR2 YYNGEE, per germline. The CDR3 loop spans 14 amino acids. CDR3 sequence (DNA): TGTGCCAGCAGCCTCGGGACAGGCTCCTACGAGCAGTACTTC. Translated: CASSLGTGSYEQYF.

This chain's CDR3 is CASSLDSVNNYGYTF. CDR3 nucleotide sequence: TGCGCCAGCAGCTTGGACTCCGTGAATAACTATGGCTACACCTTC. V gene TRBV5-1 combines with J gene TRBJ1-2, with D uncertain. Deletions cut 0 bases from V and 1 base from J, with 10 bases between. This CDR3 has 15 residues. Germline V gene lookup returns CDR1 SGHRS and CDR2 YFSETQ.

V and J are TRBV6-2 or TRBV6-3 and TRBJ2-7; 7 bases align to TRBD1. CDR1 is MNHEY, CDR2 SVGEGT, per germline. V trimming: 4 bases; J trimming: 2 bases; junction bases outside the gene matches: 11. The CDR3 runs to 16 residues. The CDR3 is CASSSGFGTDPYEQYF. Written as DNA, the CDR3 is TGTGCCAGCAGTTCGGGGTTCGGGACAGACCCCTACGAGCAGTACTTC.

This rearrangement joins TRBV23-1 to TRBJ1-4; 11 bases match TRBD1. TRBV23-1 is treated as an ORF (open reading frame) with a function not yet certain. CDR3 size: 17 residues. The ends lost 7 bases at V and 4 bases at J; junction bases unmatched: 11. In DNA form, the CDR3 reads TGCGCCAGCAAACCGGGACAGGGGGGGGGAGGTAATGAAAAACTGTTTTTT. Its protein is CASKPGQGGGGNEKLFF.

The gene calls are TRBV3-1 (or the pseudogene TRBV3-2) and TRBJ2-2; D perhaps matches TRBD1 (6 bases). CDR1 and CDR2 from the germline V gene are LGHDT and YNNKEL (reference sequence). The CDR3 covers 13 residues. V was pared by 4 bases and J by 7 bases, with 10 bases between. This chain's CDR3 is CASSPYRDGELFF. The CDR3 DNA reads TGTGCCAGCAGCCCTTACAGGGACGGGGAGCTGTTTTTT.

The V and J genes are TRBV7-6 and TRBJ2-1, with 12 nucleotides matching TRBD2. This CDR3 region has 18 residues. V shed 0 bases and J 4 bases; nucleotides not matched to a gene: 7. Germline loops: CDR1 SGHVS, CDR2 FNYEAQ. Written as DNA, the CDR3 is TGTGCCAGCAGCTTAGCAAGGATCCTAGCGGGGGGGTACAATGAGCAGTTCTTC. Amino acid sequence: CASSLARILAGGYNEQFF.

V and J are TRBV24-1 and TRBJ2-7, with D possibly TRBD1 on 5 matching bases. Germline loops: CDR1 KGHDR, CDR2 SFDVKD. The CDR3 extends over 14 amino acids. The ends were cut back, 5 bases at V and 0 bases at J, with 10 bases in the middle. The DNA for the CDR3 is TGTGCCACCAGTGCCGCGACAGACTCCTACGAGCAGTACTTC. Translating it yields CATSAATDSYEQYF.

The chain has TRBV5-4 and TRBJ2-7, with 12 bases that match TRBD1. The CDR3 has 16 residues. Per the germline V gene, CDR1 is SGHNT and CDR2 is YYREEE (reference sequence). After removal of 4 bases from V and 3 bases from J, the junction contained 8 bases not matched to a gene. CDR3 amino acids: CASSGGTGGHSYEQYF. The DNA of the CDR3 is TGTGCCAGCAGCGGCGGGACAGGGGGCCATAGCTACGAGCAGTACTTC.

The chain links TRBV29-1 to TRBJ1-2; no clear D. The CDR3 loop spans 12 amino acids. Trimming stripped 7 bases from V and 1 base from J, with 10 bases between. Germline-derived CDR1 and CDR2 are SQVTM and ANQGSEA. CDR3 sequence (DNA): TGCAGCGCAAAACAGAGTAACTATGGCTACACCTTC. The encoded protein is CSAKQSNYGYTF.

The V and J genes are TRBV19 and TRBJ1-2; D not resolved. With 7 bases removed from V and 8 bases from J, the gap between germline ends came to 20 bases. CDR1 LNHDA and CDR2 SQIVND come from the germline V gene (reference sequence). The CDR3 totals 14 residues. The CDR3 sequence: CASTSLDRPLGYTF. For the CDR3, the DNA is TGTGCCAGTACTAGCCTGGACCGCCCGTTGGGCTACACCTTC.

This clone was seen a few times. The chain recombines TRBV19 with TRBJ2-2; TRBD1 agrees at 7 bases. The V gene's germline CDR1 is LNHDA and CDR2 SQIVND (reference sequence). Unmatched junction bases numbered 7, after V lost 6 bases and J lost 6 bases. CDR3 size: 14 residues. CDR3 loop: CASRPTGDPGELFF. The CDR3 coding sequence is TGTGCCAGTAGGCCCACAGGGGACCCCGGGGAGCTGTTTTTT.

The chain couples TRBV5-5 to TRBJ1-1, with a tentative D call TRBD1 (5 bases). There are 15 residues in the CDR3. Between the trimmed V and J ends, which lost 5 bases and 7 bases, there was a span of 21 bases. Per the germline V gene, CDR1 is SGHKS and CDR2 is YYEKEE (reference sequence). The CDR3 sequence: CASSVGAPRNCEAFF. The CDR3 nucleotides are TGTGCCAGCAGTGTAGGGGCTCCTCGAAACTGTGAAGCTTTCTTT.

This clone was detected once. V is TRBV2 and J is TRBJ2-3; 15 positions agree with TRBD2. The V and J ends lost 6 bases and 3 bases, in that order; junction bases with no gene match: 7. Per germline, CDR1 SNHLY and CDR2 FYNNEI. The CDR3 totals 17 residues. The DNA for the CDR3 is TGTGCCAGCAGGCCCGGACTAGCGGGGGGGCCGACAGATACGCAGTATTTT. Encoded protein: CASRPGLAGGPTDTQYF. Full variable domain (missing parts from reference TRBV2 and TRBJ2-3): EPEVTQTPSHQVTQMGQEVILRCVPISNHLYFYWYRQILGQKVEFLVSFYNNEISEKSEIFDDQFSVERPDGSNFTLKIRSTKLEDSAMYFCASRPGLAGGPTDTQYFGPGTRLTVL.

This clone was picked up a small number of times. The chain joins TRBV18 to TRBJ1-5; unclear D gene. V lost 4 bases, J lost 2 bases, and 12 bases lay in between. The CDR3 runs to 15 residues. Germline CDR1 KGHSH, CDR2 LQKENI. The CDR3 DNA reads TGTGCCAGCTCACGATCGGTGTTGGGCAATCAGCCCCAGCATTTT. Residues: CASSRSVLGNQPQHF.

The V call is TRBV5-6, the J call TRBJ2-7; perhaps TRBD1 as D (6 bases). V shed 4 bases and J shed 12 bases, with 17 bases lying between them. This CDR3 contains 12 residues. Germline-derived CDR1 and CDR2 are SGHDT and YYEEEE. The CDR3 coding sequence is TGTGCCAGCAGCCTTGGACAGCTTTGGAGGTACTTC. It codes for CASSLGQLWRYF. Variable domain in full (rest from reference TRBV5-6 and TRBJ2-7): DAGVTQSPTHLIKTRGQQVTLRCSPKSGHDTVSWYQQALGQGPQFIFQYYEEEERQRGNFPDRFSGHQFPNYSSELNVNALLLGDSALYLCASSLGQLWRYFGPGTRLTVT.

The rearrangement links TRBV6-5 to TRBJ2-1, with 7 bases matching TRBD1. The CDR3 runs to 14 residues. J lost 6 bases, V lost 2 bases, and 4 bases had no gene match. Germline V CDR1 and CDR2: MNHEY, SVGAGI. This chain's CDR3 is CASSYGRDSNEQFF. The CDR3 DNA reads as TGTGCCAGCAGTTACGGTCGGGACAGCAATGAGCAGTTCTTC.

The rearrangement links TRBV5-1 to TRBJ2-1, with TRBD2 identical over 11 bases. CDR1 SGHRS and CDR2 YFSETQ come from the germline V gene. The trim removed 0 bases at V and 8 bases at J, leaving 10 bases unmatched. The CDR3 is 17 amino acids. The CDR3 loop is CASSLVWLAGGRDEQFF. The CDR3 bases are TGCGCCAGCAGCTTGGTTTGGCTAGCGGGGGGAAGAGATGAGCAGTTCTTC.

The chain links TRBV28 to TRBJ1-5; a weak D match, TRBD1 (6 bases). Between the trimmed V and J ends, which lost 4 bases and 6 bases, there was a span of 16 bases. Germline V CDR1 and CDR2: MDHEN, SYDVKM. The CDR3 totals 15 residues. CDR3 bases: TGTGCCAGCAGTTCCCCGGGGGGCGCCGGTCAGCCCCAGCATTTT. This encodes CASSSPGGAGQPQHF.

This rearrangement joins TRBV2 to TRBJ2-3; D perhaps matches TRBD2 (6 bases). With 4 bases removed from V and 6 bases from J, the gap between germline ends came to 11 bases. The CDR3 contains 13 residues. The germline V gene encodes CDR1 SNHLY and CDR2 FYNNEI. The CDR3 spells CASSVDGGDTQYF. In DNA form, the CDR3 reads TGTGCCAGCAGTGTGGATGGAGGGGATACGCAGTATTTT.

This clone was seen a handful of times. The chain uses TRBV3-1 (or the pseudogene TRBV3-2) and TRBJ1-2; TRBD1 matches at 8 bases. CDR1 LGHDT and CDR2 YNNKEL come from the germline V gene (reference sequence). V was pared by 1 base and J by 5 bases, with 12 bases of the junction left unmatched. The CDR3 contains 17 residues. The CDR3 DNA sequence: TGTGCCAGCAGCCAAGGGTTAGGCGGACAGGGAAGGTATGGCTACACCTTC. Encoded protein: CASSQGLGGQGRYGYTF.

This sequence joins TRBV6-1 and TRBJ2-7; 10 bases agree with TRBD1. Germline trimming cut 1 base from V and 2 bases from J; bases unmatched to any gene: 14. The CDR3 extends over 19 amino acids. Per germline, CDR1 MNHNS and CDR2 SASEGT. For the CDR3, the DNA is TGTGCCAGCAGTGAAGACAACTTGCGTTCGGGACAGGGGACCTACGAGCAGTACTTC. It translates to CASSEDNLRSGQGTYEQYF.

The chain has TRBV6-6 and TRBJ2-1; D not certain. Germline CDR1 is MNHNY and CDR2 is SVGAGI (reference sequence). This CDR3 region has 12 residues. Between the trimmed V and J ends, which lost 5 bases and 6 bases, there was a span of 8 bases. CDR3: CASSGAVNEQFF. The CDR3 coding sequence is TGTGCCAGCAGTGGAGCCGTCAATGAGCAGTTCTTC.

This chain links TRBV18 with TRBJ2-1; TRBD2 aligns across 9 bases. Trimming at V came to 3 bases and at J to 8 bases, leaving 11 bases not matched to a gene. Germline V gene data show CDR1 as KGHSH and CDR2 as LQKENI. CDR3 length: 16 residues. The CDR3 coding sequence is TGTGCCAGCTCACCTCGCGGGGGGGTCCCCTCCGATGAGCAGTTCTTC. Translation gives CASSPRGGVPSDEQFF.

The chain is built from TRBV6-5 and TRBJ1-6; D is unclear. The V end was cut by 5 bases, the J end by 6 bases, with 14 bases between. The CDR3 is 15 amino acids. Germline assignment: CDR1 MNHEY and CDR2 SVGAGI. DNA of the CDR3: TGTGCCAGCAGTCTCATCCGGGTTACTAATTCACCCCTCCACTTT. Residues: CASSLIRVTNSPLHF.

The table lists this clone with a few counts. The chain is built from TRBV7-9 and TRBJ1-5, with 8 positions matching TRBD1. V lost 5 bases, J lost 5 bases, and 8 bases stayed unmatched. The V gene's germline CDR1 is SEHNR and CDR2 FQNEAQ (reference sequence). The CDR3 has 15 residues. DNA for the CDR3: TGTGCCAGCAGCCGAGGACAGGGTATTCATCAGCCCCAGCATTTT. Translating gives CASSRGQGIHQPQHF.

The chain employs TRBV2 and TRBJ1-6, with 9 bases that match TRBD1. Germline V gene lookup returns CDR1 SNHLY and CDR2 FYNNEI. V lost 5 bases and J lost 0; bases outside the gene matches: 8. This CDR3 is 18 amino acids long. CDR3 nucleotide sequence: TGTGCCAGCAGTTCCGGGACAGGGTCTAGCTCCTATAATTCACCCCTCCACTTT. As protein: CASSSGTGSSSYNSPLHF. Filled out from reference TRBV2 and TRBJ1-6, the complete variable domain reads EPEVTQTPSHQVTQMGQEVILRCVPISNHLYFYWYRQILGQKVEFLVSFYNNEISEKSEIFDDQFSVERPDGSNFTLKIRSTKLEDSAMYFCASSSGTGSSSYNSPLHFGNGTRLTVT.

This clone was counted between two and nine times. The CDR3 spells CASSLGQNTDTQYF. As DNA, the CDR3 is TGTGCCAGCAGCTTGGGACAGAACACAGATACGCAGTATTTT. The chain carries TRBV7-9 and TRBJ2-3; 7 nucleotides align to TRBD1. This CDR3 has 14 residues. Losses at the gene ends were 3 bases for V and 2 bases for J; bases not matched to a gene: 2. Germline assignment: CDR1 SEHNR and CDR2 FQNEAQ (reference sequence).

The chain is built from TRBV7-2 and TRBJ2-1; 16 bases match TRBD2. In germline, CDR1 is SGHTA, CDR2 FQGNSA. This CDR3 has 16 residues. The trim removed 5 bases at V and 8 bases at J, leaving 6 bases unmatched. The CDR3 coding sequence is TGTGCCAGCAGCCTGGGACTAGCGGGGGGGCTCGATGAGCAGTTCTTC. Encoded protein: CASSLGLAGGLDEQFF.

The genes are TRBV6-5 and TRBJ2-2; D possibly corresponds to TRBD1 (6 bases). The CDR3 has 14 residues. V was pared by 7 bases and J by 9 bases, with 18 bases between. CDR1 is MNHEY and CDR2 is SVGAGI in the germline V gene. Here the CDR3 DNA reads TGTGCCAGCACCGAAGGGGGAAGCCTCAGGGAGCTGTTTTTT. Encoded protein: CASTEGGSLRELFF.

V gene TRBV7-9 combines with J gene TRBJ2-2, with TRBD1 matching over 11 bases. Germline V gene sequence: CDR1 SEHNR, CDR2 FQNEAQ (reference sequence). V lost 5 bases and J lost 3; bases outside the gene matches: 17. CDR3 length: 20 amino acids. CDR3 in DNA: TGTGCCAGCAGCAGGGGCCCGGGACAGGGGGTTTCCTCGGACACCGGGGAGCTGTTTTTT. It encodes CASSRGPGQGVSSDTGELFF.